This TCR beta chain came from a study of T cell repertoires in aging, cancer and after chemotherapy. Study details: Pre- and post-chemotherapy samples were paired from glioblastoma patients treated with temozolomide-based therapy. Whole-study results and caveats: Compared with age-matched healthy donors, untreated hematological or solid cancer patients showed higher blood TCR clonality. In healthy donors, age-related TCR diversity loss mainly reflected lost richness. The repertoire data cannot show anything about immunological memory following chemotherapy.

TRB rearrangements spanning V, D and J were amplified using mixed TRB-A/B primers. TCRdb used MiXCR to reprocess the multiplex PCR reads, holding one entry per CDR3 protein. Counted here are approximately 2,500 distinct CDR3 sequences, about 24% occurring once; the ten biggest clones make up about 14%. Amplification of TCR beta used genomic DNA extracted from peripheral blood. Concerning this clonotype itself: The antigen remains undetermined. One base away lies a much larger clone, so this may be a sequencing read error.

The germline V gene encodes CDR1 DFQATT and CDR2 SNEGSKA (reference sequence). This CDR3 contains 13 residues. Sequenced material: blood. This rearrangement joins TRBV20-1 to TRBJ2-7, with 9 bases identical to TRBD2. This TCR was recovered from a human donor with a solid tumor. CDR3 DNA: TGCACCTGTAGGACTAGCGAATCCTACGAGCAGTACTTC. It codes for CTCRTSESYEQYF.